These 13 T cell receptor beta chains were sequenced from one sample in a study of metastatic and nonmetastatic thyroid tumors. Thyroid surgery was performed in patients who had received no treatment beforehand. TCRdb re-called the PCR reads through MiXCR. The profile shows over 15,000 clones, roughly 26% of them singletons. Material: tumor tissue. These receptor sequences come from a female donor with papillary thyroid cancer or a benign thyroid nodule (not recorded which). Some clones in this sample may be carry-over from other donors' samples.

The CDR3 here is CASSRGGATVNYGYTF. For the CDR3, the DNA is TGTGCCAGCAGCCGCGGGGGGGCGACAGTTAACTATGGCTACACCTTC. The genes are TRBV28 and TRBJ1-2; weak D call: TRBD1 (6 bases). The V gene lost 6 bases and the J gene lost 1 base, with 18 bases spanning the gap. CDR3 length: 16 amino acids. CDR1 MDHEN and CDR2 SYDVKM come from the germline V gene.

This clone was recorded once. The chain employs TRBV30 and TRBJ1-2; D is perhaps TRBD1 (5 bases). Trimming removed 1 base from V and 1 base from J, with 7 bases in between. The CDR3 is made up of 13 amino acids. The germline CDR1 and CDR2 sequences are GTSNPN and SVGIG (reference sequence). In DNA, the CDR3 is TGTGCCTGGAGTGGGGGGTTTAACTATGGCTACACCTTC. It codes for CAWSGGFNYGYTF.

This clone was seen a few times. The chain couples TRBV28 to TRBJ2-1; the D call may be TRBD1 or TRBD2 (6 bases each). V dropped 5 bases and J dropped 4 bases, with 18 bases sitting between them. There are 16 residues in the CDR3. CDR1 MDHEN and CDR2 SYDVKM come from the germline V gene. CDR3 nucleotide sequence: TGTGCCAGCAGTCAAGCCAAGGGGGGACAATACAATGAGCAGTTCTTC. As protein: CASSQAKGGQYNEQFF.

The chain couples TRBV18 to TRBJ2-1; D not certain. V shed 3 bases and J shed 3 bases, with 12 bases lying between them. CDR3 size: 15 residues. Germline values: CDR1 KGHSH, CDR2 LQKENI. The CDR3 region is CASSPVDAYYNEQFF. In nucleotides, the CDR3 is TGTGCCAGCTCACCGGTCGACGCCTACTACAATGAGCAGTTCTTC.

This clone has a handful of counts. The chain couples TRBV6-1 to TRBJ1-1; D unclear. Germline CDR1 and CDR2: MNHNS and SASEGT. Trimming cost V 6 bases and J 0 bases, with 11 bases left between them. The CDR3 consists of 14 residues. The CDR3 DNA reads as TGTGCCAGCAGCTTAACGTGGGTGAACACTGAAGCTTTCTTT. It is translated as CASSLTWVNTEAFF.

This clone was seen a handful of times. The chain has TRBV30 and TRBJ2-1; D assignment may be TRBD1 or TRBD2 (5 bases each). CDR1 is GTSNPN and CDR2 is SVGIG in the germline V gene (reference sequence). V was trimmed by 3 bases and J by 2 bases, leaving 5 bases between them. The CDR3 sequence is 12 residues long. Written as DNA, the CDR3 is TGTGCCTGGAGGGGGGCCTACAATGAGCAGTTCTTC. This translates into CAWRGAYNEQFF. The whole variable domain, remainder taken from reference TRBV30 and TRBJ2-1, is SQTIHQWPATLVQPVGSPLSLECTVEGTSNPNLYWYRQAAGRGLQLLFYSVGIGQISSEVPQNLSASRPQDRQFILSSKKLLLSDSGFYLCAWRGAYNEQFFGPGTRLTVL.

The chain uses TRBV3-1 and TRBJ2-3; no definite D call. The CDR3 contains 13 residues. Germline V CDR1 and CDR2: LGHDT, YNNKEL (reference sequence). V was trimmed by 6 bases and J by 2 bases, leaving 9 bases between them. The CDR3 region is CASRTYYTDTQYF. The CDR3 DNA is TGTGCCAGCAGGACCTACTACACAGATACGCAGTATTTT.

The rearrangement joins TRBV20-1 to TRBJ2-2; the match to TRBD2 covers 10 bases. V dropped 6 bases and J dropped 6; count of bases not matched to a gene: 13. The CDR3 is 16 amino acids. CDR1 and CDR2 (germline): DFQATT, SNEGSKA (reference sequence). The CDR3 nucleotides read TGCAGTGCCCCATCCGAAGGACTAGCGGACGCCGGGGAGCTGTTTTTT. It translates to CSAPSEGLADAGELFF.

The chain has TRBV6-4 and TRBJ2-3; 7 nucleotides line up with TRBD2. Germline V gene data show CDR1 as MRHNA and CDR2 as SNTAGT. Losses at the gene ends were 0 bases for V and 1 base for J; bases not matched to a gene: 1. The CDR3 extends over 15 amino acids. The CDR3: CASSDSGGGTDTQYF. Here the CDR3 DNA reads TGTGCCAGCAGTGACTCGGGGGGGGGCACAGATACGCAGTATTTT.

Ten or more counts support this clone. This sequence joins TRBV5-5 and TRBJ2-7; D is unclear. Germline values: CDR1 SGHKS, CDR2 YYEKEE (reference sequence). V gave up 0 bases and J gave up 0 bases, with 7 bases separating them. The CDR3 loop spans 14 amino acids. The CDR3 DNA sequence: TGTGCCAGCAGCTTGGAGGCTCACTCCTACGAGCAGTACTTC. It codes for CASSLEAHSYEQYF.

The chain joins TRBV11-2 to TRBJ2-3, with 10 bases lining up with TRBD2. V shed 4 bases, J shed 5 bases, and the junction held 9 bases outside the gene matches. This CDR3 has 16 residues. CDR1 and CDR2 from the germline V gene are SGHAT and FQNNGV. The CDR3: CASSSGLAVAGDTQYF. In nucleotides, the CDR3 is TGTGCCAGCAGCTCCGGACTAGCGGTAGCGGGAGATACGCAGTATTTT.

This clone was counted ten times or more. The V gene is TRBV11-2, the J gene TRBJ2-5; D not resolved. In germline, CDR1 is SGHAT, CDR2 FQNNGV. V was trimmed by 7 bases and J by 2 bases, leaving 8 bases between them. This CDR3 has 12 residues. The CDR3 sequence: CASTGQQETQYF. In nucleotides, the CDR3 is TGTGCCAGCACAGGCCAACAAGAGACCCAGTACTTC.

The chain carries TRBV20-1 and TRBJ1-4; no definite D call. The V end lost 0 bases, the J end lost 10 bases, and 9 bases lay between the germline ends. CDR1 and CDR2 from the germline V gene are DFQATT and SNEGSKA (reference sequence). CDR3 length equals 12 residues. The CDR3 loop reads CSAREQYGKLFF. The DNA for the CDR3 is TGCAGTGCTAGAGAACAATATGGAAAACTGTTTTTT.